Following are 6 T cell receptor beta chains from one sample sequenced in a study of human T cells and chemical hapten exposure. One entry per CDR3 protein results from TCRdb running MiXCR on the 5' RACE reads. The sample records approximately 150,000 distinct CDR3 sequences, 4.1% being singletons. The starting material, unfractionated whole blood, was used for total RNA extraction. The receptors here all came from a female donor in good health.

In its sample, this clonotype was seen many times. The CDR3 region has the DNA TGTGCTAGTGGTTTGGCGCCCACAGACAGAACCTATGGCTACACCTTC. Its protein is CASGLAPTDRTYGYTF. The chain employs TRBV12-5 and TRBJ1-2, with D perhaps matching TRBD1 (5 bases). V lost 1 base to trimming and J lost 4 bases, with 16 bases between them. Germline values: CDR1 LGHNT, CDR2 FRNRAP. This CDR3 is built from 16 residues. Supplemented by reference TRBV12-5 and TRBJ1-2, the full variable domain reads DARVTQTPRHKVTEMGQEVTMRCQPILGHNTVFWYRQTMMQGLELLAYFRNRAPLDDSGMPKDRFSAEMPDATLATLKIQPSEPRDSAVYFCASGLAPTDRTYGYTFGSGTRLTVV.

This clonotype was counted ten times or more. This rearrangement joins TRBV2 to TRBJ1-5; tentatively, D is TRBD1 (6 bases). V lost 4 bases and J lost 4, with 8 bases in between. Germline V gene data show CDR1 as SNHLY and CDR2 as FYNNEI. The CDR3 is made up of 13 amino acids. Here the CDR3 DNA reads TGTGCCAGCAGTGGACAGGCTAATCAGCCCCAGCATTTT. Protein sequence: CASSGQANQPQHF.

Remarks on this clonotype: A much larger clone sits a single nucleotide away, making a read error possible. The gene calls are TRBV12-3 or TRBV12-4 and TRBJ2-1, with a tentative D call TRBD2 (6 bases). The V and J ends lost 4 bases and 5 bases respectively, with 12 bases between them. The CDR3 is made up of 14 amino acids. The CDR3 DNA reads as TGTGCCAGCAGTTCTCACAGGAGGGACAATGAGCAGTTCTTC. Translation gives CASSSHRRDNEQFF.

The rearrangement links TRBV5-1 to TRBJ2-7; 8 positions agree with TRBD1. CDR1 is SGHRS, CDR2 YFSETQ, per germline. This CDR3 has 13 amino acids. The J segment lost 4 bases and the V segment lost 5 bases, leaving 5 bases of the junction unmatched. The CDR3 DNA is TGCGCCAGCAGAGCAGGGGGCTTGTACGAGCAGTACTTC. It encodes CASRAGGLYEQYF.

This clonotype was recorded many times. V gene TRBV28 combines with J gene TRBJ1-5; TRBD1 aligns across 8 bases. This CDR3 region has 14 residues. Germline V gene lookup returns CDR1 MDHEN and CDR2 SYDVKM. V lost 4 bases to trimming and J lost 6 bases; unmatched junction nucleotides: 5. In DNA form, the CDR3 reads TGTGCCAGCAGTTCTGGACAGGGCACTCAGCCCCAGCATTTT. Protein sequence: CASSSGQGTQPQHF. Variable domain in full (rest from reference TRBV28 and TRBJ1-5): DVKVTQSSRYLVKRTGEKVFLECVQDMDHENMFWYRQDPGLGLRLIYFSYDVKMKEKGDIPEGYSVSREKKERFSLILESASTNQTSMYLCASSSGQGTQPQHFGDGTRLSIL.

This chain uses TRBV20-1 with TRBJ1-1, with 8 bases that match TRBD1. V shed 4 bases, J shed 1 base, and the junction held 8 bases outside the gene matches. The CDR3 runs 15 residues. Germline CDR1 is DFQATT and CDR2 is SNEGSKA (reference sequence). CDR3 residues: CSATQGVARNTEAFF. CDR3 DNA sequence: TGCAGTGCTACACAGGGGGTTGCTAGGAACACTGAAGCTTTCTTT.